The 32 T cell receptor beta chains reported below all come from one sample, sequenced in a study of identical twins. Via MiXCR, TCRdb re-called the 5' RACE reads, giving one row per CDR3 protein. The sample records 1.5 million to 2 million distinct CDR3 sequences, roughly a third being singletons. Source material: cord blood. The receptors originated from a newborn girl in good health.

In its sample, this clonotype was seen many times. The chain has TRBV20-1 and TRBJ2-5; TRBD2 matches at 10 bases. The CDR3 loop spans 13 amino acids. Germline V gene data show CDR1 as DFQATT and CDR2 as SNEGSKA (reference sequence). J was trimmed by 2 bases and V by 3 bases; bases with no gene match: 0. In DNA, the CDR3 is TGCAGTGCTAGTAGCGGGGGGCAAGAGACCCAGTACTTC. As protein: CSASSGGQETQYF.

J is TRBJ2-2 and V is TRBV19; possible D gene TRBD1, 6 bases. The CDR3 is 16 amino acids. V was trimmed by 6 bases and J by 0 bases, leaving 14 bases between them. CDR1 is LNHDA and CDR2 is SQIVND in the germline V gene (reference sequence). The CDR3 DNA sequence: TGTGCCAGTAGAACGACAGGATTTACGAACACCGGGGAGCTGTTTTTT. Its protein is CASRTTGFTNTGELFF.

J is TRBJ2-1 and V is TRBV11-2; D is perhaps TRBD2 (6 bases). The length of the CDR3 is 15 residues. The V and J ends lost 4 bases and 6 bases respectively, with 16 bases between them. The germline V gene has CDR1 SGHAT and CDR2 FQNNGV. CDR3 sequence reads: CASSSRPGEGNEQFF. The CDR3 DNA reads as TGTGCCAGCAGCTCCCGGCCGGGGGAAGGCAATGAGCAGTTCTTC.

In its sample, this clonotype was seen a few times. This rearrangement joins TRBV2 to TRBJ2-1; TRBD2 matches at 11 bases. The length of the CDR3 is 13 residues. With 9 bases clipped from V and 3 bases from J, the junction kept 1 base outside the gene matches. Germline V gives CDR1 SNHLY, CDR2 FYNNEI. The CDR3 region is CARTSGDYNEQFF. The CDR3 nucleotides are TGTGCCAGGACTAGCGGGGACTACAATGAGCAGTTCTTC.

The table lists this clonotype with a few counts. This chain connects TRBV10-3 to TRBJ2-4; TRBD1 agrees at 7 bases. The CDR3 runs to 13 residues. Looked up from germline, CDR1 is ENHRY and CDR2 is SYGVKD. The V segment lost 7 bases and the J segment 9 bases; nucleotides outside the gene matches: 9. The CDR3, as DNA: TGTGCCATCACCGGGACAGCCCGCGGCATTCAGTACTTC. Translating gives CAITGTARGIQYF.

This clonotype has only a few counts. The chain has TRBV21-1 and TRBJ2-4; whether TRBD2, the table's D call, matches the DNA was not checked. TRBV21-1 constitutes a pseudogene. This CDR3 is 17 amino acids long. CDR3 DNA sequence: TGTGCCAGCAGCGACCCAGGAGGGGTGCTAGCCAAAAACATTCAGTACTTC. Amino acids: CASSDPGGVLAKNIQYF.

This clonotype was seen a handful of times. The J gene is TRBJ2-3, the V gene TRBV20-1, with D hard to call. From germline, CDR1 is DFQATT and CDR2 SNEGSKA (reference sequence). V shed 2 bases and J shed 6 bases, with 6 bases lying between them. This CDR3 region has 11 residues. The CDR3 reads CSARLWDTQYF. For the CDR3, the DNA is TGCAGTGCTAGACTGTGGGATACGCAGTATTTT.

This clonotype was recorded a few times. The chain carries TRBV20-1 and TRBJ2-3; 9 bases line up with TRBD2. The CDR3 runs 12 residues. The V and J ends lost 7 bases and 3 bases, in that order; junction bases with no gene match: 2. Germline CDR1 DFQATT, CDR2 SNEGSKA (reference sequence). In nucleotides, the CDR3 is TGCAGTGGACTAGCGGTAACAGATACGCAGTATTTT. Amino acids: CSGLAVTDTQYF.

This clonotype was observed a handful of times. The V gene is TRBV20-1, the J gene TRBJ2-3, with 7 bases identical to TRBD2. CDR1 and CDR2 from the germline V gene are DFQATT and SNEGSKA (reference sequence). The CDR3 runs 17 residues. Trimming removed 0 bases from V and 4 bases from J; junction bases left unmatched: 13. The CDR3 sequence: CSARDQRFWGGPDTQYF. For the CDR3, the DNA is TGCAGTGCTAGAGATCAACGATTTTGGGGGGGACCAGATACGCAGTATTTT.

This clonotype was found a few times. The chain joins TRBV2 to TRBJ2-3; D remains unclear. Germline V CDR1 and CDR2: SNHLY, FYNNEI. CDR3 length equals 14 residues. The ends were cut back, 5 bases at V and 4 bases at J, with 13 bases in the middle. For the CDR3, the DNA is TGTGCCAGCAGTAGAACGCTAGAGTCAGATACGCAGTATTTT. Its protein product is CASSRTLESDTQYF.

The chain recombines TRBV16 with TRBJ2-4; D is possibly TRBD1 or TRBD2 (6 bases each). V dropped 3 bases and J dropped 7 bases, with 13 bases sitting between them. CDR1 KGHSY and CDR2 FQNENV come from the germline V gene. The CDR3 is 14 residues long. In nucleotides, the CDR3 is TGTGCCAGCAGCCATCCAGGGGCGGGGAACATTCAGTACTTC. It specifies CASSHPGAGNIQYF.

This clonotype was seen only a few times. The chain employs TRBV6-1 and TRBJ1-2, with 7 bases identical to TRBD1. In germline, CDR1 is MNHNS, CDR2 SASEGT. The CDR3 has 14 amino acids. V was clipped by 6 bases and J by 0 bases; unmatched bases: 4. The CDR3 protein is CASRLQGANYGYTF. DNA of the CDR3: TGTGCCAGCAGACTTCAGGGGGCTAACTATGGCTACACCTTC.

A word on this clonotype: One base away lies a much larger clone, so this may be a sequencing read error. CDR3 sequence reads: CSAGTEGYTF. CDR3 nucleotides: TGCAGTGCAGGGACAGAAGGCTACACCTTC. The chain combines TRBV20-1 with TRBJ1-2; TRBD1 matches 7 bases. Germline loops: CDR1 DFQATT, CDR2 SNEGSKA (reference sequence). The CDR3 extends over 10 amino acids. Trimming took 6 bases from V and 8 from J; bases not matched to a gene: 3.

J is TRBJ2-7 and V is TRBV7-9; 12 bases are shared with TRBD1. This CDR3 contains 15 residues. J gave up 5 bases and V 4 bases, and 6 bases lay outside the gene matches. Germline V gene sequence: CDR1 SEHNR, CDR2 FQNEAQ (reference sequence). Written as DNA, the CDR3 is TGTGCCAGCAGCTACTCCGGGACAGGGGGCGACGAGCAGTACTTC. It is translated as CASSYSGTGGDEQYF.

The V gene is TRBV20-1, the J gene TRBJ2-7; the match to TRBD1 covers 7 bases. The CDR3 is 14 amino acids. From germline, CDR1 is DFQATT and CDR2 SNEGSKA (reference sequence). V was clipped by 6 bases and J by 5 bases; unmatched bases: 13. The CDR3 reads CSAAPTGVRNEQYF. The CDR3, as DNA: TGCAGTGCAGCCCCTACAGGGGTTAGGAACGAGCAGTACTTC.

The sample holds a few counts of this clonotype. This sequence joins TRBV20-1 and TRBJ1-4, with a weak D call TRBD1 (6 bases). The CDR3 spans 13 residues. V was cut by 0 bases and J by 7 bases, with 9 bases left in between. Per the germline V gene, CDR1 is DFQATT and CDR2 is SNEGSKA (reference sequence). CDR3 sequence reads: CSAREGAVEKLFF. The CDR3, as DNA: TGCAGTGCTAGAGAGGGGGCGGTTGAAAAACTGTTTTTT.

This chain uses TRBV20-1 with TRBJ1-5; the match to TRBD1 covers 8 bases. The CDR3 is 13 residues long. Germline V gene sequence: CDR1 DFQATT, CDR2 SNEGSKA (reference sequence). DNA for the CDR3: TGCAGCCGCGACAGGGGTCTTAATCAGCCCCAGCATTTT. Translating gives CSRDRGLNQPQHF.

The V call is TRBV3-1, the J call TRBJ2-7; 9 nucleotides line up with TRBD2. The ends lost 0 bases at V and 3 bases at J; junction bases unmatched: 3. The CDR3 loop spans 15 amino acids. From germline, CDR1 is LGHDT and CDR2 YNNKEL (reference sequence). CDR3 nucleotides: TGTGCCAGCAGCCAAGATAGACTAGCGGTCTACGAGCAGTACTTC. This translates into CASSQDRLAVYEQYF.

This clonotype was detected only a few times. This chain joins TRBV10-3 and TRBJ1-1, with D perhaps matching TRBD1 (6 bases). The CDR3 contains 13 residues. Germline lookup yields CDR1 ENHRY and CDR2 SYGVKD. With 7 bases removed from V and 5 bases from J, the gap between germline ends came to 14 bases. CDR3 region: CAITKAQGTEAFF. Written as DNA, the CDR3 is TGTGCCATCACCAAAGCTCAGGGGACTGAAGCTTTCTTT.

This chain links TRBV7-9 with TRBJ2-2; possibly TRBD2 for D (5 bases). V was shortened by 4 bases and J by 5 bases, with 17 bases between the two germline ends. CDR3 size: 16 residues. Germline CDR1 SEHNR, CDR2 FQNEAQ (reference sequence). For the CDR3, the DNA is TGTGCCAGCAGCTCCGGACTTTTCTCGCCGACCGGGGAGCTGTTTTTT. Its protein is CASSSGLFSPTGELFF.

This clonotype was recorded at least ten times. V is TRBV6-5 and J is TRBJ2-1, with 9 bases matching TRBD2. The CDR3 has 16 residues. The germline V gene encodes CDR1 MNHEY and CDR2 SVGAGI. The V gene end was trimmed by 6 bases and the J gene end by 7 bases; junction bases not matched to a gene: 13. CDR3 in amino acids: CASRPIAGAGGNEQFF. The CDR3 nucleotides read TGTGCCAGCAGGCCTATAGCGGGAGCCGGCGGTAATGAGCAGTTCTTC.

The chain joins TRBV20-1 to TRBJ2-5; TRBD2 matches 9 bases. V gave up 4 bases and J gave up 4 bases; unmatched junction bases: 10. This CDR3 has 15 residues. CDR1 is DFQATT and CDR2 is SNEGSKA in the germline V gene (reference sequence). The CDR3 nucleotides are TGCAGTGCTACCTTGGCGGGGGGGTTCCTAGAGACCCAGTACTTC. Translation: CSATLAGGFLETQYF.

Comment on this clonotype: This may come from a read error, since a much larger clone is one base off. Written as DNA, the CDR3 is TGTGCCAGCAGGCGGGGGGGATACAATGAGCAGTACTTC. It yields the protein CASRRGGYNEQYF. This rearrangement joins TRBV28 to TRBJ2-1, with 9 bases that match TRBD2. TRBJ2-7 explains the end of the DNA better; the J call may be wrong. CDR1 MDHEN and CDR2 SYDVKM come from the germline V gene. The CDR3 length is 13 residues.

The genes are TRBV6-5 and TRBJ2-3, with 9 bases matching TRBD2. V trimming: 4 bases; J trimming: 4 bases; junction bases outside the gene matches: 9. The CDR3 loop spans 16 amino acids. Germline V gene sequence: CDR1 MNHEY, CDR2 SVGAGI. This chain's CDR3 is CASSCAIAGAADTQYF. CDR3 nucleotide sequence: TGTGCCAGCAGTTGCGCAATAGCGGGAGCAGCAGATACGCAGTATTTT.

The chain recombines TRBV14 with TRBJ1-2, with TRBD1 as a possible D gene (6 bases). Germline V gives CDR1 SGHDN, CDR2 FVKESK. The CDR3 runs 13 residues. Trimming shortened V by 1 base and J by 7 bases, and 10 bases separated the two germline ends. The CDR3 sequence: CASSQAGDRGYTF. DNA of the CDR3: TGTGCCAGCAGCCAAGCAGGGGACCGTGGCTACACCTTC.

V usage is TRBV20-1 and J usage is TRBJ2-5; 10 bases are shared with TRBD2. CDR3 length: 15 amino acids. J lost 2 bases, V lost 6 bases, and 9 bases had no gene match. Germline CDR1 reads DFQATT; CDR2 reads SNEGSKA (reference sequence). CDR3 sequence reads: CSAASGGLSQETQYF. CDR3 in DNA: TGCAGTGCCGCTAGCGGGGGCCTATCTCAAGAGACCCAGTACTTC.

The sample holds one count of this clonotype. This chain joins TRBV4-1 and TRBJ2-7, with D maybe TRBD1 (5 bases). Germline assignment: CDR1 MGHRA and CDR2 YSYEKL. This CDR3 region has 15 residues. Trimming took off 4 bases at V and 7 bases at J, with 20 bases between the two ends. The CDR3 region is CASSRGMEMGNEQYF. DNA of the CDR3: TGCGCCAGCAGCCGGGGCATGGAGATGGGAAATGAGCAGTACTTC.

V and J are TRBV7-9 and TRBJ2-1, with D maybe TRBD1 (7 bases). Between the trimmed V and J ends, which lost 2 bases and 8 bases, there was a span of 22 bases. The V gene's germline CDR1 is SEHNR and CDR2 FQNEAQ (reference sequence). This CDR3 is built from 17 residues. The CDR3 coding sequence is TGTGCCAGCAGCTTAAGCCACACGCGGGACAGTCACCATGAGCAGTTCTTC. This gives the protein CASSLSHTRDSHHEQFF.

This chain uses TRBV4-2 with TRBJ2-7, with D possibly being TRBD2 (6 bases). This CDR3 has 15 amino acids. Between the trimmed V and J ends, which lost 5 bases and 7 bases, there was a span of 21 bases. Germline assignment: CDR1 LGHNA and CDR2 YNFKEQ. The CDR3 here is CASSNREPPALEQYF. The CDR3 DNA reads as TGTGCCAGCAGCAACCGGGAGCCCCCCGCTTTGGAGCAGTACTTC.

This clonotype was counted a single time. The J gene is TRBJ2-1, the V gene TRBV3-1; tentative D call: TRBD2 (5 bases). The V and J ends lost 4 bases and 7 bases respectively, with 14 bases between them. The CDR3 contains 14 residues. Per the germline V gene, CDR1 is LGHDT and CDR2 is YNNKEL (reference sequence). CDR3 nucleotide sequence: TGTGCCAGCAGCCTCACGAGGGCAGCGAATGAGCAGTTCTTC. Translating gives CASSLTRAANEQFF.

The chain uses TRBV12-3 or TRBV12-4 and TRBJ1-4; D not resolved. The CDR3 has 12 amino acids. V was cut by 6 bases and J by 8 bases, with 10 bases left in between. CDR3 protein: CASSPSDEKLFF. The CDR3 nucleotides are TGTGCCAGCAGCCCGAGCGACGAAAAACTGTTTTTT.

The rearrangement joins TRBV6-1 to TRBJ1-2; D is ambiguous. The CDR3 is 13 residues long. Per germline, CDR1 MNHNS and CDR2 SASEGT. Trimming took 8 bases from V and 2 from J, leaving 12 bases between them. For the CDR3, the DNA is TGTGCCAGCGAAAACCCATCGAACTATGGCTACACCTTC. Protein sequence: CASENPSNYGYTF.